Listed here are 14 T cell receptor beta chains from one sample, sequenced in a study of a mutant IDH1 vaccine in newly diagnosed glioma. The data were produced by immunoSEQ multiplex PCR, yet TCRdb's version contains in-frame clones alone and is incomplete. The sample includes 15,000 or so clones, roughly 95% of them seen just once. Stated time point: baseline, week 1 (first vaccination visit). The treatment here: pre-vaccination baseline after standard-of-care therapy. The starting material was peripheral blood mononuclear cells (PBMCs), obtained from a glioma patient treated with radiotherapy, temozolomide or both. The receptor source for this set is a young woman with glioma. Some clones in this sample may be carry-over from other donors' samples.

CDR3: CASSVVPTGGDGYTF. DNA for the CDR3: TGTGCCAGCAGCGTAGTCCCGACAGGGGGTGATGGCTACACCTTC. The rearrangement uses TRBV9 and TRBJ1-2; 9 bases match TRBD1. Germline V gene data show CDR1 as SGDLS and CDR2 as YYNGEE. V lost 0 bases, J lost 6 bases, and 6 bases stayed unmatched. CDR3 length equals 15 residues.

The rearrangement links TRBV11-2 to TRBJ1-2; D call uncertain. The germline V gene encodes CDR1 SGHAT and CDR2 FQNNGV. V lost 5 bases and J 7 bases, leaving 17 bases between the germline ends. The CDR3 consists of 14 residues. The CDR3 reads CASSGKGISVGYTF. The CDR3 nucleotides are TGTGCCAGCAGCGGAAAAGGGATATCGGTTGGCTACACCTTC.

The chain uses TRBV2 and TRBJ2-3, with D possibly matching TRBD2 (7 bases). The germline V gene has CDR1 SNHLY and CDR2 FYNNEI. Deletions cut 0 bases from V and 6 bases from J, with 19 bases between. The CDR3 totals 17 residues. In nucleotides, the CDR3 is TGTGCCAGCAGTGAAGCGCTTCGGGGGGCCATCGGGGATACGCAGTATTTT. Translated, it gives CASSEALRGAIGDTQYF.

The sample holds one count of this clone. The chain carries TRBV18 and TRBJ1-2, with D unclear. Between the trimmed V and J ends, which lost 2 bases and 8 bases, there was a span of 9 bases. Germline CDR1 and CDR2: KGHSH and LQKENI. The CDR3 length is 12 residues. This CDR3 is CASSPEGGGYTF. DNA of the CDR3: TGTGCCAGCTCACCAGAGGGTGGCGGCTACACCTTC.

This rearrangement joins TRBV11-3 to TRBJ1-1; tentatively, D is TRBD1 (5 bases). CDR3 length: 13 residues. V was pared by 1 base and J by 7 bases, with 10 bases between. Per the germline V gene, CDR1 is SGHNT and CDR2 is YENEEA. CDR3 in DNA: TGTGCCAGCAGCTTAGGACAGATAAGTGAAGCTTTCTTT. It translates to CASSLGQISEAFF.

The V and J genes are TRBV28 and TRBJ1-5; D unclear. The germline CDR1 and CDR2 sequences are MDHEN and SYDVKM. The CDR3 totals 17 residues. V lost 4 bases and J 4 bases, leaving 20 bases between the germline ends. This chain's CDR3 is CASSWGSSPRLNQPQHF. Written as DNA, the CDR3 is TGTGCCAGCAGTTGGGGTTCCTCGCCGCGTCTGAATCAGCCCCAGCATTTT.

The rearrangement uses TRBV7-2 and TRBJ2-2; 7 bases line up with TRBD2. Unmatched junction bases numbered 3, after V lost 3 bases and J lost 5 bases. CDR1 and CDR2 from the germline V gene are SGHTA and FQGNSA. The CDR3 length is 14 residues. CDR3 sequence: CASSLGGWTGELFF. In DNA form, the CDR3 reads TGTGCCAGCAGCTTGGGAGGGTGGACCGGGGAGCTGTTTTTT.

The V and J genes are TRBV7-3 and TRBJ2-3; 9 bases fit TRBD1. Germline values: CDR1 SGHTA, CDR2 FQGTGA. J lost 5 bases, V lost 6 bases, and 9 bases had no gene match. The CDR3 is 15 amino acids. The CDR3 is CASSMTGGGKDTQYF. As DNA, the CDR3 is TGTGCCAGCAGTATGACAGGGGGAGGCAAAGATACGCAGTATTTT.

The chain recombines TRBV18 with TRBJ2-1, with TRBD1 matching over 9 bases. The CDR3 length is 20 residues. In germline, CDR1 is KGHSH, CDR2 LQKENI. Trimming at V came to 3 bases and at J to 5 bases, leaving 20 bases not matched to a gene. CDR3 in DNA: TGTGCCAGCTCACCCGGACAGGGGTTGCGTTCCCCCGATGTGGACAATGAGCAGTTCTTC. Its translation: CASSPGQGLRSPDVDNEQFF.

The chain carries TRBV21-1 and TRBJ2-3; no DNA check was done on the table's D call, TRBD2. TRBV21-1 has pseudogene status. There are 12 residues in the CDR3. CDR3 in amino acids: CASKGGSDTQYF. The CDR3 DNA reads TGTGCCAGCAAGGGGGGGTCAGATACGCAGTATTTT.

V usage is TRBV13 and J usage is TRBJ2-3; TRBD2 matches 11 bases. V trimming: 2 bases; J trimming: 10 bases; junction bases outside the gene matches: 8. This CDR3 has 15 amino acids. Germline loops: CDR1 PRHDT, CDR2 FYEKMQ (reference sequence). The CDR3 spells CASSLLAGGARAQYF. The CDR3 DNA follows: TGTGCCAGCAGCTTATTAGCGGGGGGGGCCCGAGCGCAGTATTTT.

V and J are TRBV10-3 and TRBJ1-5; tentative D call: TRBD1 (6 bases). V lost 3 bases and J lost 2, with 11 bases in between. The CDR3 has 15 amino acids. Germline loops: CDR1 ENHRY, CDR2 SYGVKD. The CDR3 DNA sequence: TGTGCCATCAGTGATGGGGGACAAGGCAATCAGCCCCAGCATTTT. It yields the protein CAISDGGQGNQPQHF.

This sequence joins TRBV19 and TRBJ1-5; the D gene is possibly TRBD1 (5 bases). This CDR3 region has 13 residues. Looked up from germline, CDR1 is LNHDA and CDR2 is SQIVND (reference sequence). Deletions cut 0 bases from V and 7 bases from J, with 7 bases between. The CDR3 loop is CASSIEGDQPQHF. The CDR3 DNA follows: TGTGCCAGTAGTATAGAGGGGGACCAGCCCCAGCATTTT.

The chain uses TRBV15 and TRBJ1-2; D might be TRBD1 (5 bases). This CDR3 spans 14 amino acids. V gave up 0 bases and J gave up 4 bases, with 9 bases separating them. The V gene's germline CDR1 is LNHNV and CDR2 YYDKDF (reference sequence). For the CDR3, the DNA is TGTGCCACCAGCAGAGATGGGGGAAGCTATGGCTACACCTTC. Its protein product is CATSRDGGSYGYTF.